Shown below are 14 T cell receptor beta chains from a single sample sequenced in a study of CD8+ T cells in alopecia areata. Extracted from the samples, RNA was reverse transcribed into cDNA to serve as the sequencing template. Data came from immunoSEQ multiplex PCR; TCRdb stores just in-frame clones and leaves some out. The sample carries about 130,000 clones, about 50% recorded once. Material: CD8+ T cells sorted from blood, obtained at week 0. Receptor source: a human donor with alopecia areata.

This chain links TRBV5-6 with TRBJ2-7; D gene uncertain. Trimming took 3 bases from V and 2 from J, leaving 9 bases between them. The CDR3 spans 13 residues. Germline CDR1 and CDR2: SGHDT and YYEEEE. CDR3 sequence (DNA): TGTGCCAGCAGCTCGAGAGGAGCCTACGAGCAGTACTTC. This codes for CASSSRGAYEQYF. The complete variable domain, with remaining parts taken from reference TRBV5-6 and TRBJ2-7, reads DAGVTQSPTHLIKTRGQQVTLRCSPKSGHDTVSWYQQALGQGPQFIFQYYEEEERQRGNFPDRFSGHQFPNYSSELNVNALLLGDSALYLCASSSRGAYEQYFGPGTRLTVT.

The chain is built from TRBV2 and TRBJ2-1; 11 nucleotides align to TRBD2. The CDR3 is made up of 20 amino acids. Germline assignment: CDR1 SNHLY and CDR2 FYNNEI. Trimming at V came to 7 bases and at J to 8 bases, leaving 25 bases not matched to a gene. This CDR3 is CASTTGALGRGLAVVYEQFF. The CDR3 nucleotides read TGTGCCAGCACTACTGGGGCCCTCGGTAGGGGACTAGCGGTTGTCTATGAGCAGTTCTTC.

This clone was picked up a small number of times. DNA of the CDR3: TGCAGCGTTGAAGATGGGTGGGATGGCTACACCTTC. Its translation is CSVEDGWDGYTF. The chain combines TRBV29-1 with TRBJ1-2; D remains unclear. V lost 0 bases to trimming and J lost 6 bases, with 8 bases between them. CDR1 is SQVTM and CDR2 is ANQGSEA in the germline V gene. The CDR3 spans 12 residues.

This chain joins TRBV2 and TRBJ1-5; 11 positions match TRBD1. J gave up 9 bases and V 5 bases, and 6 bases lay outside the gene matches. From germline, CDR1 is SNHLY and CDR2 FYNNEI. The CDR3 has 14 residues. The CDR3 DNA is TGTGCCAGCAGTAAGGGGACAGGGGGGCTGCCCCAGCATTTT. It is translated as CASSKGTGGLPQHF. The complete variable domain, with remaining parts taken from reference TRBV2 and TRBJ1-5, reads EPEVTQTPSHQVTQMGQEVILRCVPISNHLYFYWYRQILGQKVEFLVSFYNNEISEKSEIFDDQFSVERPDGSNFTLKIRSTKLEDSAMYFCASSKGTGGLPQHFGDGTRLSIL.

The rearrangement joins TRBV6-5 to TRBJ2-2; D uncertain. Trimming cost V 2 bases and J 5 bases, with 6 bases left between them. Per germline, CDR1 MNHEY and CDR2 SVGAGI. The CDR3 is 13 amino acids. CDR3 amino acids: CASSYGVTGELFF. Here the CDR3 DNA reads TGTGCCAGCAGTTACGGGGTAACCGGGGAGCTGTTTTTT.

The chain is built from TRBV5-6 and TRBJ2-5; D is unclear. Between the trimmed V and J ends, which lost 1 base and 1 base, there was a span of 8 bases. The CDR3 contains 14 residues. Germline CDR1 and CDR2: SGHDT and YYEEEE. The CDR3, as DNA: TGTGCCAGCAGCTTGCAAAGCTCCCAAGAGACCCAGTACTTC. It specifies CASSLQSSQETQYF.

The chain employs TRBV4-1 and TRBJ2-7; D gene uncertain. CDR3 length: 13 amino acids. From germline, CDR1 is MGHRA and CDR2 YSYEKL. The germline V and J ends were trimmed by 6 bases and 2 bases, with 11 bases remaining between them. The CDR3 nucleotides are TGCGCCAGCAGTGCCAGATTGACCTACGAGCAGTACTTC. Protein sequence: CASSARLTYEQYF.

This clone was found a few times. The rearrangement uses TRBV29-1 and TRBJ1-4; unclear D gene. Germline V gene lookup returns CDR1 SQVTM and CDR2 ANQGSEA. This CDR3 is built from 10 residues. V shed 6 bases and J shed 8 bases, with 7 bases lying between them. CDR3 in amino acids: CSVLVEKLFF. The CDR3, as DNA: TGCAGCGTCCTCGTAGAAAAACTGTTTTTT.

This clone came up a few times. This chain joins TRBV14 and TRBJ2-7; D is ambiguous. Per germline, CDR1 SGHDN and CDR2 FVKESK. V gave up 5 bases and J gave up 5 bases, with 16 bases separating them. The CDR3 runs 14 residues. This CDR3 is CASSTDFASDEQYF. CDR3 nucleotide sequence: TGTGCCAGCAGCACAGACTTCGCTTCGGACGAGCAGTACTTC.

This chain joins TRBV7-9 and TRBJ1-2, with D possibly being TRBD1 (5 bases). This CDR3 has 14 amino acids. From germline, CDR1 is SEHNR and CDR2 FQNEAQ (reference sequence). Trimming shortened V by 2 bases and J by 1 base, and 8 bases separated the two germline ends. CDR3 in DNA: TGTGCCAGCAGCTTACAGGGAGTTAACTATGGCTACACCTTC. Translated: CASSLQGVNYGYTF.

The rearrangement links TRBV27 to TRBJ2-1, with 8 bases identical to TRBD1. V lost 7 bases, J lost 3 bases, and 2 bases stayed unmatched. The CDR3 length is 13 residues. CDR1 MNHEY and CDR2 SMNVEV come from the germline V gene (reference sequence). DNA for the CDR3: TGTGCCAGCACCGACAGGGGCTACAATGAGCAGTTCTTC. Translated, it gives CASTDRGYNEQFF.

This sequence joins TRBV11-1 and TRBJ2-5; unclear D gene. CDR1 SGHAT and CDR2 FQDESV come from the germline V gene (reference sequence). V was clipped by 3 bases and J by 3 bases, with 20 bases between them. The CDR3 runs 17 residues. The CDR3 loop reads CASSFGMVSIGEETQYF. CDR3 in DNA: TGTGCCAGCAGCTTCGGTATGGTTTCCATTGGGGAAGAGACCCAGTACTTC.

This rearrangement joins TRBV12-5 to TRBJ2-7; 8 positions agree with TRBD1. The V gene's germline CDR1 is LGHNT and CDR2 FRNRAP. The length of the CDR3 is 13 residues. J lost 4 bases, V lost 5 bases, and 4 bases had no gene match. The CDR3 loop reads CASGRDRRYEQYF. DNA for the CDR3: TGTGCTAGTGGTCGGGACAGGCGATACGAGCAGTACTTC. Full variable domain (remainder filled in from reference TRBV12-5 and TRBJ2-7): DARVTQTPRHKVTEMGQEVTMRCQPILGHNTVFWYRQTMMQGLELLAYFRNRAPLDDSGMPKDRFSAEMPDATLATLKIQPSEPRDSAVYFCASGRDRRYEQYFGPGTRLTVT.

The chain employs TRBV6-5 and TRBJ2-1, with D uncertain. Germline CDR1 and CDR2: MNHEY and SVGAGI. V lost 0 bases, J lost 5 bases, and 5 bases lay in between. The CDR3 totals 13 residues. The DNA for the CDR3 is TGTGCCAGCAGTTACTCGACCAACAATGAGCAGTTCTTC. As protein: CASSYSTNNEQFF.